This TCR beta chain derives from a study of somatic mutations in cytotoxic T cells in rheumatoid arthritis. General study findings and limits: Rheumatoid arthritis patients showed slight TRBV07 underrepresentation, and this was not adjusted for multiple comparisons. About an eighth of the 65 patients had a largest CD8+ clone above 20% of CD8+ cells.

The V end lost 4 bases, the J end lost 7 bases, and 13 bases lay between the germline ends. Looked up from germline, CDR1 is SQVTM and CDR2 is ANQGSEA. The length of the CDR3 is 12 residues. Per the original data handling: Large patient CD8+ clones, those above 1%, rarely matched published virus-specific TCRB sequences. Assay: immunoSEQ multiplex PCR; the TCRdb copy retains only in-frame clones and omits some. That table supplies the V and J calls and clone size; D and trimming were determined from the DNA. The sample lists 15,000 or so clones, over 70% seen once, with around 6.7% in the top ten. A remark on this clone: What it recognizes is unknown.

This chain links TRBV29-1 with TRBJ1-2, with a possible D match to TRBD1 (5 bases). The TCR sequence derives from an adult with rheumatoid arthritis. The sequenced sample was CD8+ T cells sorted from blood. CDR3 amino acids: CSVGDPPGGYTF. The CDR3 nucleotides read TGCAGCGTTGGGGACCCGCCCGGTGGCTACACCTTC.